These 3 T cell receptor beta chains share one sample of origin, sequenced in a study of blood T cell repertoires in COVID-19. Sequencing was performed with immunoSEQ multiplex PCR; in TCRdb, only in-frame clones are kept and a portion is missing. This sample has 200,000 to 300,000 clones, with around 88% found just once. Sequencing was carried out using PBMCs or T cells enriched from blood (not recorded which). The receptors originated from a woman in her forties with acute COVID-19.

The CDR3 sequence: CASSPGRPGDSPLHF. In nucleotides, the CDR3 is TGTGCCAGCTCACCAGGGCGACCAGGGGATTCACCCCTCCACTTT. J is TRBJ1-6 and V is TRBV18; D might be TRBD1 (6 bases). V gave up 2 bases and J gave up 8 bases, with 13 bases separating them. This CDR3 contains 15 residues. Germline V gene data show CDR1 as KGHSH and CDR2 as LQKENI.

The chain carries TRBV30 and TRBJ1-5; no clear D. This CDR3 is 16 amino acids long. Germline lookup yields CDR1 GTSNPN and CDR2 SVGIG (reference sequence). Trimming stripped 3 bases from V and 4 bases from J, with 19 bases between. CDR3 coding DNA: TGTGCCTGGAGGCACAGTGTTGGGTCAGAGAATCAGCCCCAGCATTTT. This sequence encodes CAWRHSVGSENQPQHF.

This clone was observed once. The same CDR3 is also encoded by other DNA sequences in this sample. The CDR3 loop reads CASSLSANYGYTF. DNA for the CDR3: TGTGCCAGCAGCTTAAGCGCGAACTATGGCTACACCTTC. The chain has TRBV7-2 and TRBJ1-2; D gene unclear. This CDR3 is built from 13 residues. Germline CDR1 is SGHTA and CDR2 is FQGNSA. V lost 2 bases, J lost 2 bases, and 6 bases lay in between.